These 11 T cell receptor beta chains came from one sample sequenced in a study of blood T cell repertoires in COVID-19. The data were produced by immunoSEQ multiplex PCR, yet TCRdb's version contains in-frame clones alone and is incomplete. The repertoire holds approximately 160,000 clones, with roughly nine tenths as singletons. Sequenced input: peripheral blood. The receptors were sampled from a woman in her 70s with acute or convalescent COVID-19.

The V and J genes are TRBV19 and TRBJ2-1; weak D call: TRBD2 (6 bases). The V gene lost 2 bases and the J gene lost 9 bases, with 14 bases spanning the gap. CDR1 and CDR2 (germline): LNHDA, SQIVND (reference sequence). The CDR3 runs 14 residues. The CDR3, as DNA: TGTGCCAGTAGTATAAAGGGCGGGATTGGTGAGCAGTTCTTC. Translated: CASSIKGGIGEQFF.

The V and J genes are TRBV30 and TRBJ2-6, with 10 bases matching TRBD2. Germline values: CDR1 GTSNPN, CDR2 SVGIG (reference sequence). The CDR3 extends over 16 amino acids. With V trimmed by 6 bases and J by 2 bases, 7 bases remained unmatched. CDR3 nucleotide sequence: TGTGCCTGCCCCGGACTAGCGGCGACTGGGGCCAACGTCCTGACTTTC. Encoded protein: CACPGLAATGANVLTF.

Only one count was recorded for this clone. This chain joins TRBV15 and TRBJ2-1; 11 nucleotides line up with TRBD2. Germline lookup yields CDR1 LNHNV and CDR2 YYDKDF (reference sequence). Losses at the gene ends were 3 bases for V and 7 bases for J; bases not matched to a gene: 5. The CDR3 loop spans 15 amino acids. The CDR3 loop is CATSRGGLAENEQFF. The CDR3, as DNA: TGTGCCACCAGCAGGGGGGGACTAGCGGAGAATGAGCAGTTCTTC.

The V gene is TRBV2, the J gene TRBJ2-7; D might be TRBD1 (5 bases). The CDR3 loop spans 13 amino acids. Germline CDR1 is SNHLY and CDR2 is FYNNEI. V shed 6 bases and J shed 5 bases, with 14 bases lying between them. As DNA, the CDR3 is TGTGCCAGCAGACAGGTGGGTGCCCACGAGCAGTACTTC. This gives the protein CASRQVGAHEQYF.

A single count supports this clone. V usage is TRBV5-1 and J usage is TRBJ1-1; D is perhaps TRBD1 (5 bases). Per germline, CDR1 SGHRS and CDR2 YFSETQ. The CDR3 runs to 15 residues. The V end was cut by 0 bases, the J end by 5 bases, with 14 bases between. The CDR3 loop is CASSLAEGVGTEAFF. In DNA, the CDR3 is TGCGCCAGCAGCTTGGCCGAAGGGGTGGGGACTGAAGCTTTCTTT.

This chain joins TRBV7-9 and TRBJ2-3; 10 bases fit TRBD2. The V gene end was trimmed by 5 bases and the J gene end by 2 bases; junction bases not matched to a gene: 7. Germline CDR1 is SEHNR and CDR2 is FQNEAQ (reference sequence). The CDR3 length is 16 residues. CDR3 coding DNA: TGTGCCAGCAGCCCAGCGCTAGCGGGGGCCACAGATACGCAGTATTTT. Protein: CASSPALAGATDTQYF.

The genes are TRBV28 and TRBJ2-1; D gene uncertain. The germline V and J ends were trimmed by 7 bases and 6 bases, with 7 bases remaining between them. Per the germline V gene, CDR1 is MDHEN and CDR2 is SYDVKM. This CDR3 is built from 11 residues. This CDR3 reads CASTSLNEQFF. The CDR3 nucleotides are TGTGCCAGCACTTCACTCAATGAGCAGTTCTTC.

V and J are TRBV18 and TRBJ1-2, with 10 bases matching TRBD1. The CDR3 is 15 amino acids. J gave up 2 bases and V 3 bases, and 3 bases lay outside the gene matches. From germline, CDR1 is KGHSH and CDR2 LQKENI. This CDR3 reads CASSPDRGQNYGYTF. In nucleotides, the CDR3 is TGTGCCAGCTCACCTGACAGGGGGCAGAACTATGGCTACACCTTC. Filled out from reference TRBV18 and TRBJ1-2, the complete variable domain reads NAGVMQNPRHLVRRRGQEARLRCSPMKGHSHVYWYRQLPEEGLKFMVYLQKENIIDESGMPKERFSAEFPKEGPSILRIQQVVRGDSAAYFCASSPDRGQNYGYTFGSGTRLTVV.

The chain links TRBV2 to TRBJ2-3; 9 bases map to TRBD2. The junction had 4 bases not matched to a gene; V was cut back by 6 bases and J by 0 bases. This CDR3 spans 15 amino acids. Looked up from germline, CDR1 is SNHLY and CDR2 is FYNNEI. CDR3 region: CASSLAGISTDTQYF. For the CDR3, the DNA is TGTGCCAGCAGCCTAGCGGGGATTAGCACAGATACGCAGTATTTT.

The chain uses TRBV12-5 and TRBJ1-1, with 10 bases aligning to TRBD1. The J segment lost 11 bases and the V segment lost 1 base, leaving 4 bases of the junction unmatched. The CDR3 consists of 13 residues. Germline CDR1 LGHNT, CDR2 FRNRAP. CDR3 sequence (DNA): TGTGCTAGTGGTTTGGGGGACAGGGGCCCGGCTTTCTTT. Translation gives CASGLGDRGPAFF.

This chain connects TRBV12-2 to TRBJ1-1. TRBV12-2 is classified as a pseudogene. The CDR3 spans 12 residues. This CDR3 reads CASRRRGPEAFF. The DNA for the CDR3 is TGTGCAAGTCGCAGACGCGGGCCTGAAGCTTTCTTT.